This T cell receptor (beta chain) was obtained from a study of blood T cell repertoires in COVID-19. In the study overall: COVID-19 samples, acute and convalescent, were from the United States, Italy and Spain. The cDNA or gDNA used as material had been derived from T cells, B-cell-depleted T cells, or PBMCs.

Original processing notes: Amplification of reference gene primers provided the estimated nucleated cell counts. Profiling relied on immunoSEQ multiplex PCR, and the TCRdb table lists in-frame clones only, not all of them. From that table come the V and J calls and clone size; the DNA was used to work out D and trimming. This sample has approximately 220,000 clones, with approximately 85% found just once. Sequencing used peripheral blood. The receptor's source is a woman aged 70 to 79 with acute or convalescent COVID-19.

CDR3 DNA: TGTGCCATCAGTGAGTCGAACGCCAGAACAGCTTTCTTT. Protein: CAISESNARTAFF. The V gene is TRBV10-3, the J gene TRBJ1-1; no reliable D call. There are 13 residues in the CDR3. The germline V and J ends were trimmed by 0 bases and 10 bases, with 12 bases remaining between them. Germline values: CDR1 ENHRY, CDR2 SYGVKD.